Following are 27 T cell receptor beta chains from one sample sequenced in a study of OX40 agonist ivuxolimab in advanced cancers. Measured with immunoSEQ multiplex PCR; TCRdb has only the in-frame clones, and not every one. The sample includes roughly 77,000 clones, approximately 92% seen only once; the top ten take 0.55% to 0.65%. The sequencing used CD4+ or CD8+ T cells sorted from blood, collected in a trial of the OX40 agonist ivuxolimab. The receptors originated from an adult with an advanced solid tumor such as melanoma, head and neck, liver or kidney cancer.

The chain is built from TRBV6-5 and TRBJ2-1; D not resolved. This CDR3 is built from 13 residues. The V gene's germline CDR1 is MNHEY and CDR2 SVGAGI. Trimming left V 6 bases short and J 6 bases short, with 12 bases between. CDR3 nucleotides: TGTGCCAGCAGGGACCTCTATAGCAATGAGCAGTTCTTC. Protein: CASRDLYSNEQFF.

The V gene is TRBV11-2, the J gene TRBJ1-2; possible D gene TRBD1, 5 bases. Per the germline V gene, CDR1 is SGHAT and CDR2 is FQNNGV. The ends were cut back, 5 bases at V and 4 bases at J, with 11 bases in the middle. The CDR3 contains 13 residues. CDR3 loop: CASSPPGTYGYTF. The CDR3 DNA is TGTGCCAGCAGCCCACCAGGGACCTATGGCTACACCTTC. Combining the CDR3 with reference TRBV11-2 and TRBJ1-2 gives the whole variable domain EAGVAQSPRYKIIEKRQSVAFWCNPISGHATLYWYQQILGQGPKLLIQFQNNGVVDDSQLPKDRFSAERLKGVDSTLKIQPAKLEDSAVYLCASSPPGTYGYTFGSGTRLTVV.

The chain combines TRBV7-8 with TRBJ2-2, with 8 nucleotides matching TRBD2. CDR3 length equals 15 residues. V lost 1 base and J lost 4; bases outside the gene matches: 2. CDR1 SGHVS and CDR2 FQNEAQ come from the germline V gene. The CDR3 nucleotides read TGTGCCAGCAGCTTAGGGACTAGCTTCACCGGGGAGCTGTTTTTT. The encoded protein is CASSLGTSFTGELFF.

The chain combines TRBV25-1 with TRBJ2-3; 7 positions match TRBD1. The CDR3 covers 15 residues. V was pared by 5 bases and J by 2 bases, with 7 bases of the junction left unmatched. CDR1 and CDR2 from the germline V gene are MGHDK and SYGVNS. The CDR3 is CASSPQGVATDTQYF. In DNA, the CDR3 is TGTGCCAGCAGTCCGCAGGGGGTAGCCACAGATACGCAGTATTTT.

This clone has a single count. J is TRBJ2-7 and V is TRBV5-6, with D perhaps matching TRBD1 (6 bases). The germline gives CDR1 SGHDT, CDR2 YYEEEE. V was trimmed by 4 bases and J by 6 bases, leaving 8 bases between them. The CDR3 is 11 residues long. DNA of the CDR3: TGTGCCAGCAGCAGACAGGCCGAGCAGTACTTC. It translates to CASSRQAEQYF.

This chain joins TRBV11-3 and TRBJ2-3, with 15 bases aligning to TRBD2. J gave up 6 bases and V 2 bases, and 6 bases lay outside the gene matches. Germline V gives CDR1 SGHNT, CDR2 YENEEA. This CDR3 is 17 amino acids long. CDR3 protein: CASSLWTSGRGADTQYF. CDR3 DNA sequence: TGTGCCAGCAGCTTATGGACTAGCGGGAGGGGCGCGGATACGCAGTATTTT.

This clone appeared a single time. The chain combines TRBV5-1 with TRBJ1-1; D uncertain. From germline, CDR1 is SGHRS and CDR2 YFSETQ. V was pared by 1 base and J by 0 bases, with 7 bases between. The CDR3 is 14 amino acids. CDR3 DNA: TGCGCCAGCAGCTTGATGGGTCTGAACACTGAAGCTTTCTTT. This encodes CASSLMGLNTEAFF.

This clone has only a few counts. This chain links TRBV21-1 with TRBJ1-5; the table assigns TRBD1, which was not confirmed against the DNA. TRBV21-1 is classified as a pseudogene. This CDR3 is 18 amino acids long. CDR3 protein: CASSKDLGGGKVGQPQHF. The DNA for the CDR3 is TGTGCCAGCAGCAAAGATCTAGGAGGGGGCAAAGTCGGGCAGCCCCAGCATTTT.

V usage is TRBV18 and J usage is TRBJ2-3, with TRBD1 identical over 8 bases. V shed 3 bases and J 0 bases; nucleotides not matched to a gene: 5. CDR1 is KGHSH and CDR2 is LQKENI in the germline V gene. The CDR3 contains 16 residues. The CDR3 DNA is TGTGCCAGCTCACCGTCCAGGGGGCCTAGCACAGATACGCAGTATTTT. It encodes CASSPSRGPSTDTQYF.

The chain employs TRBV11-2 and TRBJ2-1, with a weak D call TRBD1 (6 bases). This CDR3 is built from 12 residues. Germline V gene data show CDR1 as SGHAT and CDR2 as FQNNGV. V was cut by 5 bases and J by 7 bases, with 9 bases left in between. The CDR3 region is CASSVRGNEQFF. CDR3 coding DNA: TGTGCCAGCAGCGTCAGGGGTAATGAGCAGTTCTTC.

The chain has TRBV6-1 and TRBJ1-2, with D unresolved. The CDR3 runs 13 residues. The V gene's germline CDR1 is MNHNS and CDR2 SASEGT. V gave up 4 bases and J gave up 8 bases, with 14 bases separating them. CDR3 residues: CASSVGTALGYTF. DNA for the CDR3: TGTGCCAGCAGTGTAGGAACGGCTTTAGGCTACACCTTC.

The chain has TRBV25-1 and TRBJ2-1, with 10 bases that match TRBD1. Unmatched junction bases numbered 9, after V lost 2 bases and J lost 5 bases. The V gene's germline CDR1 is MGHDK and CDR2 SYGVNS. There are 17 residues in the CDR3. DNA for the CDR3: TGTGCCAGCAGTGAAAGGGTAGGGACAGGGGAAAACAATGAGCAGTTCTTC. It specifies CASSERVGTGENNEQFF.

The chain carries TRBV15 and TRBJ1-1; D remains ambiguous. Germline-derived CDR1 and CDR2 are LNHNV and YYDKDF (reference sequence). The CDR3 runs to 13 residues. V lost 0 bases, J lost 11 bases, and 13 bases lay in between. The chain's CDR3 is CATSRDLEAEAFF. As DNA, the CDR3 is TGTGCCACCAGCAGAGATCTTGAGGCAGAGGCTTTCTTT.

V and J are TRBV7-2 and TRBJ2-3; 9 bases match TRBD2. Looked up from germline, CDR1 is SGHTA and CDR2 is FQGNSA. Unmatched junction bases numbered 3, after V lost 1 base and J lost 4 bases. This CDR3 spans 15 amino acids. CDR3: CASSLEGGRADTQYF. The CDR3 region has the DNA TGTGCCAGCAGCTTAGAGGGCGGGAGGGCAGATACGCAGTATTTT.

J is TRBJ2-7 and V is TRBV10-3, with 10 bases aligning to TRBD1. CDR1 is ENHRY and CDR2 is SYGVKD in the germline V gene. The CDR3 runs 18 residues. V lost 0 bases and J lost 5; bases outside the gene matches: 13. CDR3 DNA sequence: TGTGCCATCAGTGAGTCTAGGGGTGGGGTGACAGGGGGCCACGAGCAGTACTTC. It specifies CAISESRGGVTGGHEQYF.

Only one count was recorded for this clone. CDR3 amino acids: CASSLSLQHEQFF. The CDR3 region has the DNA TGTGCCAGCAGCTTGAGCCTACAGCATGAGCAGTTCTTC. The chain carries TRBV5-5 and TRBJ2-1; D is undetermined. Germline-derived CDR1 and CDR2 are SGHKS and YYEKEE (reference sequence). The CDR3 covers 13 residues. V lost 1 base to trimming and J lost 8 bases, with 10 bases between them.

CDR3 nucleotide sequence: TGTGCCAGCAGTGGGACTAGCGGGAGTCCCTCCTACAATGAGCAGTTCTTC. This sequence encodes CASSGTSGSPSYNEQFF. The chain uses TRBV5-4 and TRBJ2-1; 14 nucleotides match TRBD2. Germline V lookup: CDR1 SGHNT, CDR2 YYREEE (reference sequence). V was clipped by 5 bases and J by 0 bases; unmatched bases: 4. CDR3 length: 17 residues.

V usage is TRBV2 and J usage is TRBJ2-1; the match to TRBD2 covers 9 bases. The V gene end was trimmed by 6 bases and the J gene end by 0 bases; junction bases not matched to a gene: 9. The CDR3 spans 17 residues. Looked up from germline, CDR1 is SNHLY and CDR2 is FYNNEI. As DNA, the CDR3 is TGTGCCAGCAGGGGCCGGACTAGCGCAAGCTCCTACAATGAGCAGTTCTTC. Encoded protein: CASRGRTSASSYNEQFF.

This chain uses TRBV6-5 with TRBJ1-2; D not certain. This CDR3 has 15 residues. Germline CDR1 is MNHEY and CDR2 is SVGAGI. The V end was cut by 4 bases, the J end by 8 bases, with 20 bases between. CDR3 region: CASSSYAQTAKGYTF. The CDR3 DNA reads as TGTGCCAGCAGTTCGTACGCCCAGACCGCCAAGGGCTACACCTTC.

The chain carries TRBV19 and TRBJ2-7; TRBD1 or TRBD2 may be the D gene (7 bases each). The CDR3 sequence is 13 residues long. V lost 7 bases to trimming and J lost 3 bases, with 13 bases between them. CDR1 is LNHDA, CDR2 SQIVND, per germline (reference sequence). CDR3 residues: CASMGGTDYEQYF. The DNA of the CDR3 is TGTGCCAGTATGGGGGGGACAGACTACGAGCAGTACTTC.

This clone has only one observation. The chain combines TRBV5-4 with TRBJ1-1; 10 positions agree with TRBD1. The J segment lost 2 bases and the V segment lost 5 bases, leaving 9 bases of the junction unmatched. Germline CDR1 reads SGHNT; CDR2 reads YYREEE (reference sequence). The CDR3 totals 16 residues. CDR3 sequence: CASSPIGTGANTEAFF. The DNA of the CDR3 is TGTGCCAGCAGTCCGATCGGGACAGGGGCAAACACTGAAGCTTTCTTT.

The J gene is TRBJ1-6, the V gene TRBV18; 8 bases are a match to TRBD1. The V segment lost 3 bases and the J segment 8 bases; nucleotides outside the gene matches: 6. Germline values: CDR1 KGHSH, CDR2 LQKENI. The CDR3 sequence is 15 residues long. CDR3 amino acids: CASSPRTGSDSPLHF. For the CDR3, the DNA is TGTGCCAGCTCACCCAGGACAGGGAGTGATTCACCCCTCCACTTT. Based on the CDR3 plus reference TRBV18 and TRBJ1-6, the full variable domain is NAGVMQNPRHLVRRRGQEARLRCSPMKGHSHVYWYRQLPEEGLKFMVYLQKENIIDESGMPKERFSAEFPKEGPSILRIQQVVRGDSAAYFCASSPRTGSDSPLHFGNGTRLTVT.

This sequence joins TRBV18 and TRBJ2-7, with no clear D. Per germline, CDR1 KGHSH and CDR2 LQKENI. Trimming cost V 5 bases and J 6 bases, with 8 bases left between them. The CDR3 length is 11 residues. The DNA for the CDR3 is TGTGCCAGCTCAGACATCGGCGAGCAGTACTTC. As protein: CASSDIGEQYF.

This clone has a handful of counts. In nucleotides, the CDR3 is TGTGCCTGGAACAGACAGGGAGATGGCTACACCTTC. It specifies CAWNRQGDGYTF. The chain combines TRBV30 with TRBJ1-2, with 7 bases identical to TRBD1. Per germline, CDR1 GTSNPN and CDR2 SVGIG (reference sequence). The CDR3 totals 12 residues. J lost 6 bases, V lost 4 bases, and 5 bases had no gene match.

V is TRBV5-8 and J is TRBJ2-2, with D uncertain. The CDR3 has 12 residues. Germline CDR1 reads SGHTS; CDR2 reads YDEGEE. The V end was cut by 1 base, the J end by 6 bases, with 4 bases between. The CDR3 DNA reads as TGTGCCAGCAGCTTGCCCCCCGGGGAGCTGTTTTTT. Amino acid sequence: CASSLPPGELFF. Using reference TRBV5-8 and TRBJ2-2 for the parts outside the CDR3, the full variable domain is EAGVTQSPTHLIKTRGQQATLRCSPISGHTSVYWYQQALGLGLQFLLWYDEGEERNRGNFPPRFSGRQFPNYSSELNVNALELEDSALYLCASSLPPGELFFGEGSRLTVL.

CDR3 in amino acids: CASSPPGTSGGNEQFF. The CDR3, as DNA: TGTGCCAGCTCACCACCTGGTACTAGCGGGGGCAATGAGCAGTTCTTC. The rearrangement joins TRBV18 to TRBJ2-1, with TRBD2 identical over 11 bases. CDR1 and CDR2 (germline): KGHSH, LQKENI. CDR3 size: 16 residues. Trimming cost V 0 bases and J 6 bases; bases outside gene matches: 4.

This clone showed up just once. The chain combines TRBV5-1 with TRBJ2-5; TRBD2 agrees at 11 bases. Per the germline V gene, CDR1 is SGHRS and CDR2 is YFSETQ. The CDR3 runs to 16 residues. The trim removed 1 base at V and 2 bases at J, leaving 4 bases unmatched. This CDR3 reads CASSLPSGGPQETQYF. The CDR3 DNA reads TGCGCCAGCAGCTTGCCTAGCGGGGGGCCTCAAGAGACCCAGTACTTC.